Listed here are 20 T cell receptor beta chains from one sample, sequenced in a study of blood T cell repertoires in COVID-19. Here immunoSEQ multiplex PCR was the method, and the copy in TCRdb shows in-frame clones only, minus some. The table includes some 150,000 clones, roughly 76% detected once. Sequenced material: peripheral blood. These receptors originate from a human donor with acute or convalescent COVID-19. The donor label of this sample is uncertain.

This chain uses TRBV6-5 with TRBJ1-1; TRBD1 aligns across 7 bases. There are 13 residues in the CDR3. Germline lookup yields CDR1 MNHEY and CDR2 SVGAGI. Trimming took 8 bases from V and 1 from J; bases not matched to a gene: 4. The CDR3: CASGRDRNTEAFF. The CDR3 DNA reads TGTGCCAGCGGTCGGGACAGGAACACTGAAGCTTTCTTT.

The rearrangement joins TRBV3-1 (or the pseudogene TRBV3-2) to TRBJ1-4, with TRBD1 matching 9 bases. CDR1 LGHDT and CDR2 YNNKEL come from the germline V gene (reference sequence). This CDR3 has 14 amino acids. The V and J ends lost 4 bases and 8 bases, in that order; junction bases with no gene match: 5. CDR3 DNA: TGTGCCAGCAGCCCGGGACAGGGTCGCGAAAAACTGTTTTTT. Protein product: CASSPGQGREKLFF.

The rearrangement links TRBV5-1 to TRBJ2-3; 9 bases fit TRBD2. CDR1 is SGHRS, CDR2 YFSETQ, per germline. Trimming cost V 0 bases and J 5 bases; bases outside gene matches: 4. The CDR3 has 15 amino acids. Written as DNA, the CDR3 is TGCGCCAGCAGCTTGGAGCTAGCGGGGTTAGATACGCAGTATTTT. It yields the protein CASSLELAGLDTQYF.

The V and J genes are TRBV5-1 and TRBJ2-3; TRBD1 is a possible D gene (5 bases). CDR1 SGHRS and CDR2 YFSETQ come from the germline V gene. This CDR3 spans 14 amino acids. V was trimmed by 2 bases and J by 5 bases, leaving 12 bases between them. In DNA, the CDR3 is TGCGCCAGCAGCTTTGGCCAGGGCCAAGATACGCAGTATTTT. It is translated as CASSFGQGQDTQYF.

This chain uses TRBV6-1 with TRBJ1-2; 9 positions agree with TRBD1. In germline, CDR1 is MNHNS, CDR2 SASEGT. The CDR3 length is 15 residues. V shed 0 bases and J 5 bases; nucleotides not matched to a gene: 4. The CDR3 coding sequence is TGTGCCAGCAGTGAAGCGGGGACAGGGAATTATGGCTACACCTTC. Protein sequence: CASSEAGTGNYGYTF.

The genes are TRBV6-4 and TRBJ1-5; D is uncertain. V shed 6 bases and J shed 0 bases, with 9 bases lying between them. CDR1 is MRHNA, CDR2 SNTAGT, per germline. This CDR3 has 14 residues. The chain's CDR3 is CASRSITSNQPQHF. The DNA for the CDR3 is TGTGCCAGCAGAAGCATTACTAGCAATCAGCCCCAGCATTTT.

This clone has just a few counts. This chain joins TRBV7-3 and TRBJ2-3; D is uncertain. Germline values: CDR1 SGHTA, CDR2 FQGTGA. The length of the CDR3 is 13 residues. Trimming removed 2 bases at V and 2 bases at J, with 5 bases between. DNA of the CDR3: TGTGCCAGCAGCTTATTAGTCACAGATACGCAGTATTTT. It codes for CASSLLVTDTQYF.

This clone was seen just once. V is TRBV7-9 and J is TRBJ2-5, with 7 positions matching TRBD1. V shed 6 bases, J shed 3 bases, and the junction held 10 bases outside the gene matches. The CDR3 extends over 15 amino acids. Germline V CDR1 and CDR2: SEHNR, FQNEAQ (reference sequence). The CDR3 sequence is CASRDLDRAEETQYF. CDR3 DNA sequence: TGTGCCAGCAGGGACCTCGACAGGGCGGAAGAGACCCAGTACTTC.

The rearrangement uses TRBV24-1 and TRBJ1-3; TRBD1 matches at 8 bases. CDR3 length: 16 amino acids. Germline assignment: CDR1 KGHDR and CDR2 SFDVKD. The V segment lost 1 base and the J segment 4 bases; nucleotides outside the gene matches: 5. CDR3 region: CATSDFTGGYGNTIYF. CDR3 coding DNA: TGTGCCACCAGTGATTTCACAGGGGGATACGGAAACACCATATATTTT.

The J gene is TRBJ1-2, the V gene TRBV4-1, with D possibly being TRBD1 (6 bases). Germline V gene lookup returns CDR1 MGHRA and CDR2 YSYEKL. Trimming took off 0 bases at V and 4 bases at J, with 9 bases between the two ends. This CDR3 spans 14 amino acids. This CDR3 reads CASSQDRGSYGYTF. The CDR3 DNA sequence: TGCGCCAGCAGCCAAGACAGGGGAAGCTATGGCTACACCTTC.

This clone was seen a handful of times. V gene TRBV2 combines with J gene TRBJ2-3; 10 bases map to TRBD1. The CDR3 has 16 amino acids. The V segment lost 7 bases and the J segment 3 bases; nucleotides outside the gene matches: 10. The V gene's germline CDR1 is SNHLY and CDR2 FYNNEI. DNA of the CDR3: TGTGCCAGCATGGTCGCCCGGGACAGGGGTACAGATACGCAGTATTTT. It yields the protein CASMVARDRGTDTQYF.

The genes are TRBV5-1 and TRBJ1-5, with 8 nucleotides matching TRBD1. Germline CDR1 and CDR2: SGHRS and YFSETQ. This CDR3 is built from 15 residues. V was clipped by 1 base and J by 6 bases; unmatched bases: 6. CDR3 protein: CASSLTTGEGQPQHF. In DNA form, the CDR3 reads TGCGCCAGCAGCTTGACGACAGGGGAGGGTCAGCCCCAGCATTTT.

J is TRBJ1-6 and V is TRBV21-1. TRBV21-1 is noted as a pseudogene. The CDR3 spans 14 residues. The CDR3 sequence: CASGLKWANSPLHF. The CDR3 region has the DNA TGTGCCAGTGGACTCAAGTGGGCCAATTCACCCCTCCACTTT.

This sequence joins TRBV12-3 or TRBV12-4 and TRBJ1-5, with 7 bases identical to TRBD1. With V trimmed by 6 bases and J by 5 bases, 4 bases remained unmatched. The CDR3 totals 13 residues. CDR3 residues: CASSPDRYQPQHF. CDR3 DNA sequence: TGTGCCAGCAGCCCGGACAGGTATCAGCCCCAGCATTTT.

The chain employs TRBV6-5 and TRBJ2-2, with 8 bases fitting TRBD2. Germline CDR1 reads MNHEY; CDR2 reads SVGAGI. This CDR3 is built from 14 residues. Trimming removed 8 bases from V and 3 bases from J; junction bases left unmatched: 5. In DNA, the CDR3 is TGTGCCAGCCGAGGACTAGCTGACACCGGGGAGCTGTTTTTT. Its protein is CASRGLADTGELFF.

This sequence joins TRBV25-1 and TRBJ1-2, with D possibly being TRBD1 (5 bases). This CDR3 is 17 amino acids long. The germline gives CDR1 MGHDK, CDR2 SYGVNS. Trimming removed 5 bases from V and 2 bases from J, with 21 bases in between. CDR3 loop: CASSPYGGNRGNYGYTF. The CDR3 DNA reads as TGTGCCAGCAGTCCCTACGGGGGGAATAGGGGAAACTATGGCTACACCTTC.

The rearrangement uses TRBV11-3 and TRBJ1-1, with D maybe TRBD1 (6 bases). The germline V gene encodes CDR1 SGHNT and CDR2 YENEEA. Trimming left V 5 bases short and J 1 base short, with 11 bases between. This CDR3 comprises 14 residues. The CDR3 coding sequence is TGTGCCAGCAGCCTCAGGGGCCCGAACACTGAAGCTTTCTTT. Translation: CASSLRGPNTEAFF.

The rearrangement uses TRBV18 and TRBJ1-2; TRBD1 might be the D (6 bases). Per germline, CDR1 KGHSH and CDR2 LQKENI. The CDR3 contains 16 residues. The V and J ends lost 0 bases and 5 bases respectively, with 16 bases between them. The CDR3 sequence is CASSPPKGELGYGYTF. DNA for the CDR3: TGTGCCAGCTCACCACCGAAGGGGGAGCTAGGGTATGGCTACACCTTC.

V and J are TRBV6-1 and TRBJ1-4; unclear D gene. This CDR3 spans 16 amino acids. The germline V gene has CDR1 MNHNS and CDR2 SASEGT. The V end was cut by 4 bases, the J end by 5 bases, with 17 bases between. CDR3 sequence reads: CASSAVPVLLNEKLFF. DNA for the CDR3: TGTGCCAGCAGTGCTGTTCCCGTCCTGCTAAATGAAAAACTGTTTTTT.

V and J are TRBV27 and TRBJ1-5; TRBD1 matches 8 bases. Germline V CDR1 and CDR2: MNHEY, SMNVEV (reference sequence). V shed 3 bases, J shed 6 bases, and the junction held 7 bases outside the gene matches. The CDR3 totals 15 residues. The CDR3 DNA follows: TGTGCCAGCAGTTTGGGGCAGGGGGCTGGTCAGCCCCAGCATTTT. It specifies CASSLGQGAGQPQHF.